This entry lists 26 T cell receptor beta chains sequenced from one sample in a study of shared clonotypes between healthy human individuals. CD45RO negativity and positive selection for CCR7 defined naive CD8 cells, a population that excluded terminally differentiated effector memory CD45RA+ cells. Some clones are missing from TCRdb's copy, which holds only in-frame ones; the method was immunoSEQ multiplex PCR. The repertoire holds millions of clones, with 85% to 95% as singletons. Sequencing was carried out using naive CD8+ T cells from PBMCs. Receptors originate from a man aged 18 to 29 in good health. Some clones in this sample may be carry-over from other donors' samples.

Notes on this clone: Within the sample, other DNA sequences also encode this same CDR3. The genes are TRBV29-1 and TRBJ2-7; D is perhaps TRBD1 or TRBD2 (6 bases each). CDR1 and CDR2 (germline): SQVTM, ANQGSEA. V lost 6 bases, J lost 2 bases, and 14 bases lay in between. The CDR3 sequence is 13 residues long. This CDR3 is CSVGHGGAYEQYF. The CDR3, as DNA: TGCAGCGTCGGCCACGGGGGCGCCTACGAGCAGTACTTC.

This chain joins TRBV12-5 and TRBJ2-7; 7 positions agree with TRBD1. In germline, CDR1 is LGHNT, CDR2 FRNRAP. Trimming cost V 6 bases and J 2 bases; bases outside gene matches: 1. The CDR3 covers 12 residues. The CDR3 coding sequence is TGTGCTAGTGGGGGACAGCCCTACGAGCAGTACTTC. Translation: CASGGQPYEQYF.

The chain joins TRBV13 to TRBJ2-1; 9 nucleotides line up with TRBD1. Unmatched junction bases numbered 6, after V lost 4 bases and J lost 8 bases. The CDR3 length is 14 residues. Germline CDR1 and CDR2: PRHDT and FYEKMQ (reference sequence). The CDR3: CASSSPGQGHEQFF. The CDR3 DNA is TGTGCCAGCAGCTCTCCGGGACAGGGACATGAGCAGTTCTTC.

The chain links TRBV19 to TRBJ2-7, with 9 nucleotides matching TRBD1. Trimming took 5 bases from V and 2 from J; bases not matched to a gene: 7. CDR3 length: 15 amino acids. In germline, CDR1 is LNHDA, CDR2 SQIVND (reference sequence). In nucleotides, the CDR3 is TGTGCCAGTAGTCCAAGGACAGGGGCCCCCTACGAGCAGTACTTC. Its protein product is CASSPRTGAPYEQYF.

The chain links TRBV12-5 to TRBJ2-7; the D is unclear. Germline CDR1 reads LGHNT; CDR2 reads FRNRAP. This CDR3 comprises 13 residues. With 2 bases removed from V and 5 bases from J, the gap between germline ends came to 10 bases. The CDR3 DNA sequence: TGTGCTAGTGGTTTGAGTCCCGACCACGAGCAGTACTTC. Protein: CASGLSPDHEQYF.

For the CDR3, the DNA is TGTGCCAGCATCCAAGGGTGGAAGGGCGATGAGCAGTTCTTC. This codes for CASIQGWKGDEQFF. The chain has TRBV2 and TRBJ2-1; no clear D gene. Deletions cut 7 bases from V and 8 bases from J, with 18 bases between. This CDR3 spans 14 amino acids. Germline V gene data show CDR1 as SNHLY and CDR2 as FYNNEI.

This chain uses TRBV4-1 with TRBJ2-1, with TRBD1 matching over 8 bases. Germline lookup yields CDR1 MGHRA and CDR2 YSYEKL. Trimming removed 4 bases from V and 6 bases from J; junction bases left unmatched: 8. The CDR3 has 15 amino acids. The CDR3 coding sequence is TGCGCCAGCAGCCTCAAGCAGGGGGCTGGCAATGAGCAGTTCTTC. This encodes CASSLKQGAGNEQFF.

This clone was seen just once. The rearrangement joins TRBV9 to TRBJ2-5, with 8 bases fitting TRBD1. This CDR3 has 15 residues. From germline, CDR1 is SGDLS and CDR2 YYNGEE. V lost 3 bases to trimming and J lost 2 bases; unmatched junction nucleotides: 6. This CDR3 is CASSAGQGPQETQYF. In DNA, the CDR3 is TGTGCCAGCAGCGCCGGACAGGGACCTCAAGAGACCCAGTACTTC.

The chain joins TRBV29-1 to TRBJ2-5, with 8 bases matching TRBD1. Trimming removed 3 bases from V and 4 bases from J; junction bases left unmatched: 7. Germline V gives CDR1 SQVTM, CDR2 ANQGSEA. The CDR3 sequence is 14 residues long. The chain's CDR3 is CSVDMDREAETQYF. CDR3 coding DNA: TGCAGCGTTGACATGGACAGGGAGGCAGAGACCCAGTACTTC.

This clone was observed at least ten times. The rearrangement links TRBV6-4 to TRBJ2-1; 8 bases map to TRBD1. The CDR3 sequence is 13 residues long. Trimming at V came to 6 bases and at J to 9 bases, leaving 7 bases not matched to a gene. The germline V gene encodes CDR1 MRHNA and CDR2 SNTAGT. The CDR3 reads CASSVTGVGEQFF. The CDR3 coding sequence is TGTGCCAGCAGCGTGACAGGGGTTGGTGAGCAGTTCTTC.

This chain links TRBV21-1 with TRBJ2-1; TRBD2 reflects the table's D call only, with no check against the DNA. TRBV21-1 is labeled a pseudogene. This CDR3 has 16 amino acids. CDR3: CASTRQREGLINEQFF. The DNA of the CDR3 is TGTGCCAGCACCCGGCAGCGGGAGGGCCTTATAAATGAGCAGTTCTTC.

A word on this clone: Other DNA sequences within the sample encode an identical CDR3. The chain has TRBV30 and TRBJ1-5; 7 positions match TRBD1. J lost 2 bases, V lost 0 bases, and 1 base had no gene match. The CDR3 runs to 14 residues. From germline, CDR1 is GTSNPN and CDR2 SVGIG (reference sequence). DNA for the CDR3: TGTGCCTGGAGTGTAACAGGGGGCAATCAGCCCCAGCATTTT. Translated, it gives CAWSVTGGNQPQHF.

This rearrangement joins TRBV19 to TRBJ2-1; 9 bases are shared with TRBD2. The CDR3 is 13 amino acids. The ends lost 2 bases at V and 8 bases at J; junction bases unmatched: 1. Germline-derived CDR1 and CDR2 are LNHDA and SQIVND (reference sequence). CDR3 region: CASSIIAGDEQFF. CDR3 in DNA: TGTGCCAGTAGTATAATAGCGGGAGATGAGCAGTTCTTC.

This chain connects TRBV15 to TRBJ2-5; D is perhaps TRBD2 (5 bases). The CDR3 loop spans 15 amino acids. CDR1 and CDR2 (germline): LNHNV, YYDKDF (reference sequence). The V end lost 0 bases, the J end lost 5 bases, and 13 bases lay between the germline ends. The CDR3 sequence: CATSRDQSSLETQYF. The DNA of the CDR3 is TGTGCCACCAGCAGAGATCAGTCTAGCCTGGAGACCCAGTACTTC.

The rearrangement joins TRBV4-1 to TRBJ1-1, with no clear D. Trimming shortened V by 2 bases and J by 5 bases, and 9 bases separated the two germline ends. The CDR3 consists of 13 residues. Germline V lookup: CDR1 MGHRA, CDR2 YSYEKL. CDR3 DNA: TGCGCCAGCAGCCAACCCCCGGGGACTGAAGCTTTCTTT. It translates to CASSQPPGTEAFF.

The V gene is TRBV19, the J gene TRBJ2-3; D is uncertain. Germline CDR1 is LNHDA and CDR2 is SQIVND (reference sequence). The CDR3 consists of 14 residues. V dropped 0 bases and J dropped 4 bases, with 8 bases sitting between them. CDR3 in DNA: TGTGCCAGTAGTATAGATCTACTCGCAGATACGCAGTATTTT. Translated: CASSIDLLADTQYF.

The rearrangement joins TRBV6-1 to TRBJ2-7, with 9 nucleotides matching TRBD1. Germline CDR1 MNHNS, CDR2 SASEGT. With V trimmed by 6 bases and J by 5 bases, 5 bases remained unmatched. There are 13 residues in the CDR3. The CDR3, as DNA: TGTGCCAGCAGGGGGACAGGGCGGGACGAGCAGTACTTC. It specifies CASRGTGRDEQYF.

This clone was detected a few times. The chain carries TRBV4-1 and TRBJ2-7; D ambiguous. V lost 4 bases and J lost 7, with 11 bases in between. Looked up from germline, CDR1 is MGHRA and CDR2 is YSYEKL. The CDR3 spans 12 residues. The CDR3 reads CASSPSLGEQYF. Written as DNA, the CDR3 is TGCGCCAGCAGCCCAAGTCTGGGTGAGCAGTACTTC.

Remarks on this clone: Additional DNA sequences in this sample encode the identical CDR3. The chain combines TRBV11-2 with TRBJ2-7; possible D gene TRBD2, 5 bases. The CDR3 consists of 14 residues. CDR1 and CDR2 from the germline V gene are SGHAT and FQNNGV. Trimming cost V 3 bases and J 0 bases, with 9 bases left between them. CDR3 sequence reads: CASSLGGPSYEQYF. The DNA of the CDR3 is TGTGCCAGCAGCTTGGGCGGGCCCTCCTACGAGCAGTACTTC. The variable domain in full, with the rest retrieved from reference TRBV11-2 and TRBJ2-7, is EAGVAQSPRYKIIEKRQSVAFWCNPISGHATLYWYQQILGQGPKLLIQFQNNGVVDDSQLPKDRFSAERLKGVDSTLKIQPAKLEDSAVYLCASSLGGPSYEQYFGPGTRLTVT.

CDR3 coding DNA: TGTGCCAGCAGCCCCCAGGGAGGGGGCACTGAAGCTTTCTTT. This sequence encodes CASSPQGGGTEAFF. The chain is built from TRBV13 and TRBJ1-1; D perhaps matches TRBD1 (6 bases). In germline, CDR1 is PRHDT, CDR2 FYEKMQ (reference sequence). CDR3 size: 14 residues. Trimming removed 5 bases at V and 4 bases at J, with 14 bases between.

CDR3 coding DNA: TGTGCCAGCTCATCAGCGGGAGTCTCCTTTGGCGAGCAGTACTTC. It codes for CASSSAGVSFGEQYF. This chain connects TRBV18 to TRBJ2-7; 8 nucleotides line up with TRBD2. V was clipped by 5 bases and J by 6 bases; unmatched bases: 12. CDR1 and CDR2 (germline): KGHSH, LQKENI. The CDR3 loop spans 15 amino acids.

This clone was seen a single time. In nucleotides, the CDR3 is TGTGCCTGGAGTGTACGCTACAGGGAGAGGAACACCGGGGAGCTGTTTTTT. Translation: CAWSVRYRERNTGELFF. The rearrangement uses TRBV30 and TRBJ2-2; possibly TRBD1 for D (6 bases). Germline loops: CDR1 GTSNPN, CDR2 SVGIG (reference sequence). There are 17 residues in the CDR3. Trimming took 0 bases from V and 1 from J, leaving 15 bases between them.

This chain connects TRBV9 to TRBJ2-3, with 13 bases identical to TRBD2. The germline CDR1 and CDR2 sequences are SGDLS and YYNGEE. The CDR3 sequence is 17 residues long. With 8 bases clipped from V and 0 bases from J, the junction kept 9 bases outside the gene matches. The CDR3 region has the DNA TGTGCCAGTACCACCGGACTAGCGGGAGCTAGCACAGATACGCAGTATTTT. Protein sequence: CASTTGLAGASTDTQYF.

As concerns this clone: Other DNA sequences in the same sample also yield this CDR3. The chain couples TRBV9 to TRBJ2-7; D not resolved. This CDR3 region has 14 residues. With 0 bases removed from V and 1 base from J, the gap between germline ends came to 8 bases. Germline-derived CDR1 and CDR2 are SGDLS and YYNGEE. The CDR3: CASSVGGVSYEQYF. The DNA of the CDR3 is TGTGCCAGCAGCGTAGGTGGGGTTTCCTACGAGCAGTACTTC.

The CDR3 DNA reads as TGTGCCAGCAGTGAAGTATCCAATAGTATCTACGAGCAGTACTTC. Its protein is CASSEVSNSIYEQYF. The rearrangement joins TRBV6-1 to TRBJ2-7; D gene uncertain. CDR3 length: 15 residues. Germline V gene sequence: CDR1 MNHNS, CDR2 SASEGT. With 1 base removed from V and 3 bases from J, the gap between germline ends came to 13 bases.

In DNA form, the CDR3 reads TGCGCCAGCAGCCAAGTTGTGGGCGGATTGAACTATGGCTACACCTTC. It translates to CASSQVVGGLNYGYTF. This chain uses TRBV4-3 with TRBJ1-2; D gene uncertain. The CDR3 consists of 16 residues. CDR1 and CDR2 (germline): LGHNA, YSLEER. The V and J ends lost 1 base and 2 bases respectively, with 14 bases between them.